The rows below give T cell receptor beta chains drawn from one sample of a study of T cells of healthy individuals. TCRdb fed the 5' RACE reads into MiXCR, producing one record per CDR3 protein. The sample includes fewer than 75,000 distinct CDR3 sequences, about a sixth of them seen just once. These receptors originate from a human donor in good health. Each CDR3 is given with its conserved first and last residue. Fields, in order: CDR3 protein, CDR3 DNA, D gene, V gene, J gene, clone size. A D gene is named only where the DNA matches it firmly. Size is omitted from some rows. Given values are once, few, many or a class for expanded clones.

CASRGIGDTEAFF,TGTGCCAGTAGAGGCATTGGGGACACTGAAGCTTTCTTT,NA,TRBV19,TRBJ1-1,NA
CASRGTGGQPQHF,TGTGCCAGCAGGGGGACAGGGGGACAGCCCCAGCATTTT,TRBD1,TRBV6-2/TRBV6-3,TRBJ1-5,few
CASSLDGRRNTEAFF,TGCGCCAGCAGCCTGGACGGTAGGAGGAACACTGAAGCTTTCTTT,NA,TRBV4-1,TRBJ1-1,NA
CASTRAGGYGGELFF,TGTGCCAGTACGAGGGCAGGGGGCTACGGCGGGGAGCTGTTTTTT,TRBD1,TRBV28,TRBJ2-2,few
CATSEEGGAYNEQFF,TGTGCCACCAGTGAAGAAGGAGGGGCCTACAATGAGCAGTTCTTC,NA,TRBV24-1,TRBJ2-1,NA
CASSISLGQGTDTQYF,TGTGCCAGTAGTATTAGTCTGGGACAGGGCACAGATACGCAGTATTTT,TRBD1,TRBV19,TRBJ2-3,many
CASRPSFLRDRHLNTEAFF,TGTGCCAGCAGGCCTAGCTTTCTCCGGGACAGACATTTGAACACTGAAGCTTTCTTT,TRBD1,TRBV7-9,TRBJ1-1,NA
CSVALGGGRYEQFF,TGCAGCGTAGCCTTGGGAGGGGGGAGGTATGAGCAGTTCTTC,NA,TRBV29-1,TRBJ2-1,NA
CASSRDRQTQYF,TGTGCCAGCTCGCGGGACAGGCAAACGCAGTATTTT,TRBD1,TRBV18,TRBJ2-3,many
CAISESGGEQFF,TGTGCCATCAGTGAGTCCGGGGGTGAGCAGTTCTTC,NA,TRBV10-3,TRBJ2-1,NA
CASSRAGTSGKYEQYF,TGTGCCAGCAGCCGAGCCGGGACTAGCGGAAAGTACGAGCAGTACTTC,TRBD2,TRBV3-1,TRBJ2-7,medium-sized
CASSSGLDPSTDTQYF,TGTGCCAGCAGTTCAGGACTGGATCCTAGCACAGATACGCAGTATTTT,NA,TRBV6-1,TRBJ2-3,many
CASSSGQGPTDTQYF,TGCGCCAGCAGTTCCGGACAGGGTCCCACAGATACGCAGTATTTT,TRBD1,TRBV4-1,TRBJ2-3,NA
CSARGLAGGYWSGNEQFF,TGCAGTGCTAGAGGACTAGCGGGGGGGTATTGGTCGGGGAATGAGCAGTTCTTC,TRBD2,TRBV20-1,TRBJ2-1,many
CASSQGAGLGTGELFF,TGTGCCAGCAGCCAAGGGGCAGGGCTCGGTACCGGGGAGCTGTTTTTT,NA,TRBV3-1,TRBJ2-2,NA
CASSPILGPEAFF,TGCGCCAGCAGCCCGATTTTAGGCCCTGAAGCTTTCTTT,NA,TRBV5-1,TRBJ1-1,many
CSARDQGWSWETQYF,TGCAGTGCTAGAGATCAGGGCTGGAGTTGGGAGACCCAGTACTTC,NA,TRBV20-1,TRBJ2-5,few
CASSLGTGKGQPQHF,TGTGCCAGCAGCCTCGGGACAGGGAAAGGTCAGCCCCAGCATTTT,TRBD1,TRBV11-1,TRBJ1-5,NA
CSARPGGAYQEQFF,TGCAGTGCTAGGCCAGGGGGGGCGTACCAGGAGCAGTTCTTC,NA,TRBV20-1,TRBJ2-1,many
CSAQGGGRYGYTF,TGCAGTGCTCAAGGCGGGGGGCGCTATGGCTACACCTTC,NA,TRBV20-1,TRBJ1-2,NA
CASSEFSGGPDTQYF,TGTGCCAGCAGTGAATTTAGCGGGGGGCCAGATACGCAGTATTTT,TRBD2,TRBV6-1,TRBJ2-3,medium-sized
CAWSERSEDNEQFF,TGTGCCTGGAGTGAGAGGAGCGAGGACAATGAGCAGTTCTTC,NA,TRBV30,TRBJ2-1,many
CASSLMRATNEKLFF,TGCGCCAGCAGCTTGATGCGGGCAACTAATGAAAAACTGTTTTTT,NA,TRBV5-1,TRBJ1-4,NA
CASSLAGGTVNEQFF,TGTGCCAGCAGCTTAGCGGGTGGGACAGTTAATGAGCAGTTCTTC,TRBD1,TRBV7-9,TRBJ2-1,many
CSVETGTGFLQETQYF,TGCAGCGTTGAAACCGGGACAGGGTTTCTCCAAGAGACCCAGTACTTC,TRBD1,TRBV29-1,TRBJ2-5,few
CASSLGLAGGETQYF,TGTGCCAGCAGCCTCGGACTAGCGGGAGGGGAGACCCAGTACTTC,TRBD2,TRBV7-8,TRBJ2-5,NA
CAWSPSGGANSPLHF,TGTGCCTGGAGTCCCTCGGGAGGGGCGAATTCACCCCTCCACTTT,NA,TRBV30,TRBJ1-6,few
CASSLPKTNEKLFF,TGTGCCAGCAGCTTACCCAAAACGAATGAAAAACTGTTTTTT,NA,TRBV7-9,TRBJ1-4,NA
CAWSVRGQGRGANEKLFF,TGTGCCTGGAGTGTAAGGGGACAGGGTCGAGGGGCTAATGAAAAACTGTTTTTT,TRBD1,TRBV30,TRBJ1-4,many
CASSYRGMNTEAFF,TGTGCCAGCAGTTACCGGGGCATGAACACTGAAGCTTTCTTT,NA,TRBV6-5,TRBJ1-1,NA
CSAKEMEKLFF,TGCAGTGCTAAAGAGATGGAAAAACTGTTTTTT,NA,TRBV20-1,TRBJ1-4,many
CASSLFGGRGSTGELFF,TGTGCCAGCAGTCTCTTCGGGGGCAGGGGTTCCACCGGGGAGCTGTTTTTT,NA,TRBV14,TRBJ2-2,NA
CASSAQGPYGYTF,TGTGCCAGCAGTGCGCAGGGCCCCTATGGCTACACCTTC,NA,TRBV27,TRBJ1-2,many
CASSLVYSYNEQFF,TGTGCCAGCAGCTTGGTCTATTCCTACAATGAGCAGTTCTTC,NA,TRBV7-9,TRBJ2-1,NA
CASSPRTSGGQETQYF,TGCGCCAGCAGCCCCCGGACTAGCGGGGGCCAAGAGACCCAGTACTTC,TRBD2,TRBV4-1,TRBJ2-5,few
CASSQTTPVSVQETQYF,TGTGCCAGCAGCCAAACCACGCCGGTGAGCGTCCAAGAGACCCAGTACTTC,NA,TRBV6-2/TRBV6-3,TRBJ2-5,NA
CASSQESASGRVSSYNEQFF,TGCGCCAGCAGCCAAGAATCCGCCAGCGGGAGGGTTAGCTCCTACAATGAGCAGTTCTTC,TRBD2,TRBV4-1,TRBJ2-1,few
CASSPMRGGMQETQYF,TGTGCCAGCAGTCCCATGAGAGGGGGTATGCAAGAGACCCAGTACTTC,NA,TRBV6-2/TRBV6-3,TRBJ2-5,few
CASSLAGGTFYEQYF,TGCGCCAGCAGCTTGGCTGGGGGCACCTTCTACGAGCAGTACTTC,NA,TRBV5-1,TRBJ2-7,few
CASSQPGSFYEQYF,TGTGCCAGTAGTCAGCCCGGCAGCTTCTACGAGCAGTACTTC,NA,TRBV19,TRBJ2-7,many
CASTLRRGSHNEQFF,TGTGCCAGCACCTTACGCAGGGGCAGCCACAATGAGCAGTTCTTC,NA,TRBV6-6,TRBJ2-1,NA
CASSLSAGRTPYEQYF,TGTGCCAGCAGCTTATCTGCCGGGAGGACCCCCTACGAGCAGTACTTC,TRBD2,TRBV7-2,TRBJ2-7,NA
CASSLTGGGKPQHF,TGTGCCAGCAGCTTAACGGGGGGGGGTAAACCCCAGCATTTT,NA,TRBV7-2,TRBJ1-5,many
CATSRDGGHLRGAFF,TGTGCCACCAGCAGAGATGGGGGACACCTCCGGGGGGCTTTCTTT,NA,TRBV15,TRBJ1-1,few
CSARPTAGRETQYF,TGCAGTGCTAGACCAACGGCGGGGAGAGAGACCCAGTACTTC,NA,TRBV20-1,TRBJ2-5,many